The clone carrying this T cell receptor beta chain came up a few times. The sample has other DNA sequences that encode this CDR3 too. This sample was included in a study of OX40 agonist ivuxolimab in advanced cancers. Study context: Earlier treatment with anti-PD-1, anti-PD-L1 or anti-CTLA-4 was permitted, and over 35% had received some.

Method: immunoSEQ multiplex PCR; TCRdb's copy keeps in-frame clones and lacks some. The data show roughly 70,000 clones, approximately 78% seen once. Sample: CD4+ or CD8+ T cells sorted from blood, taken in a trial of the OX40 agonist ivuxolimab. The TCR originated in an adult with an advanced solid tumor such as melanoma, head and neck, liver or kidney cancer.

In nucleotides, the CDR3 is TGTGCCAGCTCACCATCGAATAGCAATCAGCCCCAGCATTTT. This encodes CASSPSNSNQPQHF. The rearrangement links TRBV18 to TRBJ1-5; no clear D. V lost 2 bases and J lost 0, with 5 bases in between. The germline gives CDR1 KGHSH, CDR2 LQKENI. The CDR3 loop spans 14 amino acids.